This entry lists 19 T cell receptor beta chains sequenced from one sample in a study of T cell changes during pregnancy in multiple sclerosis. The repertoire was sequenced with immunoSEQ multiplex PCR; TCRdb's copy has only in-frame clones and lacks some. The sample shows tens of thousands of clones, around 94% of them seen only once. What was sequenced was peripheral blood. The receptors here all came from a female donor with multiple sclerosis, enrolled in a pregnancy study.

The chain joins TRBV5-8 to TRBJ2-2; D not certain. This CDR3 comprises 17 residues. The V end was cut by 1 base, the J end by 3 bases, with 16 bases between. Germline CDR1 SGHTS, CDR2 YDEGEE. CDR3: CASSLSVRPRDTGELFF. The CDR3 bases are TGTGCCAGCAGCTTGTCTGTTAGACCCCGGGACACCGGGGAGCTGTTTTTT.

V is TRBV5-4 and J is TRBJ1-1; tentative D call: TRBD1 (5 bases). Trimming took 3 bases from V and 1 from J, leaving 19 bases between them. This CDR3 is 17 amino acids long. CDR1 SGHNT and CDR2 YYREEE come from the germline V gene (reference sequence). The CDR3 loop reads CASSYRQHSSGNTEAFF. CDR3 coding DNA: TGTGCCAGCAGCTACAGACAGCACTCATCGGGGAACACTGAAGCTTTCTTT.

The rearrangement joins TRBV9 to TRBJ2-3, with 9 bases that match TRBD2. After removal of 4 bases from V and 0 bases from J, the junction contained 3 bases not matched to a gene. Per germline, CDR1 SGDLS and CDR2 YYNGEE. The CDR3 sequence is 15 residues long. CDR3 amino acids: CASSPSGTSTDTQYF. The DNA of the CDR3 is TGTGCCAGCAGCCCTAGCGGGACTAGCACAGATACGCAGTATTTT.

This chain uses TRBV29-1 with TRBJ2-7; TRBD1 aligns across 12 bases. Germline values: CDR1 SQVTM, CDR2 ANQGSEA. The ends lost 5 bases at V and 12 bases at J; junction bases unmatched: 11. The CDR3 runs 13 residues. DNA of the CDR3: TGCAGCGTTCCCGGGACAGGGGGCATGGGTCCGTACTTC. Its translation is CSVPGTGGMGPYF.

This clone was seen only a few times. The chain combines TRBV10-3 with TRBJ1-5; D is perhaps TRBD1 (5 bases). The ends were cut back, 0 bases at V and 3 bases at J, with 12 bases in the middle. The CDR3 loop spans 16 amino acids. Germline loops: CDR1 ENHRY, CDR2 SYGVKD. CDR3 amino acids: CAISESGTANNQPQHF. The DNA of the CDR3 is TGTGCCATCAGTGAGTCTGGGACTGCCAACAATCAGCCCCAGCATTTT.

This clone has a single count. This chain joins TRBV11-2 and TRBJ1-4; the D gene is possibly TRBD1 (6 bases). From germline, CDR1 is SGHAT and CDR2 FQNNGV. This CDR3 is built from 14 residues. V gave up 5 bases and J gave up 3 bases, with 10 bases separating them. The CDR3 bases are TGTGCCAGCAGCCCAAGACAGGCTAATGAAAAACTGTTTTTT. The encoded protein is CASSPRQANEKLFF.

V is TRBV6-6 and J is TRBJ1-5, with D possibly TRBD1 on 5 matching bases. From germline, CDR1 is MNHNY and CDR2 SVGAGI (reference sequence). This CDR3 comprises 14 residues. The V end lost 6 bases, the J end lost 5 bases, and 14 bases lay between the germline ends. CDR3 amino acids: CASSHPGGDQPQHF. CDR3 bases: TGTGCCAGCAGCCACCCTGGGGGAGATCAGCCCCAGCATTTT.

The chain is built from TRBV5-1 and TRBJ2-7; 7 nucleotides line up with TRBD2. The junction had 5 bases not matched to a gene; V was cut back by 4 bases and J by 1 base. Per the germline V gene, CDR1 is SGHRS and CDR2 is YFSETQ. The CDR3 extends over 14 amino acids. The CDR3 loop is CASSPGRASYEQYF. The DNA of the CDR3 is TGCGCCAGCAGCCCGGGGAGGGCATCCTACGAGCAGTACTTC.

The rearrangement joins TRBV5-1 to TRBJ1-1, with D perhaps TRBD1 (6 bases). The V gene lost 2 bases and the J gene lost 4 bases, with 9 bases spanning the gap. The CDR3 contains 13 residues. Germline V gene lookup returns CDR1 SGHRS and CDR2 YFSETQ. CDR3: CASSFNRVTEAFF. The CDR3 bases are TGCGCCAGCAGCTTTAACAGGGTCACTGAAGCTTTCTTT.

The chain recombines TRBV5-6 with TRBJ2-5; D possibly corresponds to TRBD1 (6 bases). Germline loops: CDR1 SGHDT, CDR2 YYEEEE. The V gene lost 4 bases and the J gene lost 4 bases, with 14 bases spanning the gap. The CDR3 extends over 14 amino acids. CDR3 sequence reads: CASSDAGVPETQYF. As DNA, the CDR3 is TGTGCCAGCAGCGATGCAGGGGTCCCAGAGACCCAGTACTTC.

The rearrangement links TRBV7-3 to TRBJ2-1; TRBD2 matches at 10 bases. The length of the CDR3 is 15 residues. CDR1 and CDR2 (germline): SGHTA, FQGTGA. Trimming cost V 5 bases and J 9 bases; bases outside gene matches: 10. This CDR3 is CASSPLAGATSEQFF. For the CDR3, the DNA is TGTGCCAGCAGCCCCCTAGCGGGAGCTACAAGTGAGCAGTTCTTC.

The DNA of the CDR3 is TGCGCCAGCAGCCAAGCCGAAGGGGGAACCCAGCATTTT. It yields the protein CASSQAEGGTQHF. The chain links TRBV4-3 to TRBJ1-5; D is perhaps TRBD1 (6 bases). Trimming left V 1 base short and J 11 bases short, with 12 bases between. The CDR3 is 13 amino acids. Per the germline V gene, CDR1 is LGHNA and CDR2 is YSLEER.

The rearrangement uses TRBV2 and TRBJ1-2; D perhaps matches TRBD1 (5 bases). Trimming took off 0 bases at V and 5 bases at J, with 13 bases between the two ends. The CDR3 spans 15 residues. Germline V CDR1 and CDR2: SNHLY, FYNNEI. CDR3 residues: CASSEALQGGYGYTF. The CDR3 region has the DNA TGTGCCAGCAGTGAAGCGCTTCAGGGAGGGTATGGCTACACCTTC. Full variable domain (remainder filled in from reference TRBV2 and TRBJ1-2): EPEVTQTPSHQVTQMGQEVILRCVPISNHLYFYWYRQILGQKVEFLVSFYNNEISEKSEIFDDQFSVERPDGSNFTLKIRSTKLEDSAMYFCASSEALQGGYGYTFGSGTRLTVV.

V usage is TRBV5-1 and J usage is TRBJ2-7, with D perhaps matching TRBD1 (5 bases). Germline V gene sequence: CDR1 SGHRS, CDR2 YFSETQ. Trimming took off 7 bases at V and 0 bases at J, with 11 bases between the two ends. There are 13 residues in the CDR3. DNA of the CDR3: TGCGCCAGCGCTTTTCAGGGCTCCTACGAGCAGTACTTC. The encoded protein is CASAFQGSYEQYF.

This rearrangement joins TRBV28 to TRBJ1-4, with 7 bases that match TRBD1. Unmatched junction bases numbered 9, after V lost 3 bases and J lost 8 bases. The length of the CDR3 is 15 residues. In germline, CDR1 is MDHEN, CDR2 SYDVKM. The CDR3 DNA follows: TGTGCCAGCAGTTTTAGTGGGAGGGGGCAGGAAAAACTGTTTTTT. Amino acids: CASSFSGRGQEKLFF.

This clone was counted a single time. The V and J genes are TRBV6-1 and TRBJ1-4; D remains unclear. Germline CDR1 and CDR2: MNHNS and SASEGT. Trimming stripped 4 bases from V and 4 bases from J, with 16 bases between. The CDR3 length is 16 residues. CDR3 DNA: TGTGCCAGCAGTGGGGAGTCGGGATTTGGTAATGAAAAACTGTTTTTT. This gives the protein CASSGESGFGNEKLFF.

The chain uses TRBV18 and TRBJ2-7; no firm D call. Trimming stripped 3 bases from V and 1 base from J, with 7 bases between. Germline values: CDR1 KGHSH, CDR2 LQKENI. The CDR3 consists of 13 residues. DNA of the CDR3: TGTGCCAGCTCACCGGGGTATTCCTACGAGCAGTACTTC. Protein product: CASSPGYSYEQYF.

This clone has just one count. The chain carries TRBV6-1 and TRBJ1-5, with unresolved D. The length of the CDR3 is 11 residues. The V gene's germline CDR1 is MNHNS and CDR2 SASEGT. V lost 6 bases to trimming and J lost 10 bases, with 10 bases between them. The CDR3 protein is CASSPRYPQHF. Here the CDR3 DNA reads TGTGCCAGCAGCCCCCGCTACCCCCAGCATTTT.

The chain carries TRBV11-2 and TRBJ2-5; 8 bases align to TRBD1. With 5 bases clipped from V and 1 base from J, the junction kept 6 bases outside the gene matches. This CDR3 comprises 15 residues. CDR1 and CDR2 from the germline V gene are SGHAT and FQNNGV. CDR3: CASSPQQGAQETQYF. CDR3 DNA sequence: TGTGCCAGCAGCCCCCAGCAGGGGGCCCAAGAGACCCAGTACTTC.